These 8 T cell receptor beta chains originate from one sample sequenced in a study of high-grade serous ovarian cancer treatment subgroups. Only in-frame clones appear in the TCRdb table, and some are missing; sequencing was by immunoSEQ multiplex PCR. The sample has about 2,700 clones, over 70% seen once. Tumor tissue was taken before any definitive surgery or chemotherapy was given. The sample comprised tumor tissue. Receptors originate from a human donor with high-grade serous ovarian cancer.

The chain employs TRBV7-2 and TRBJ1-5, with unresolved D. The CDR3 totals 14 residues. Germline V CDR1 and CDR2: SGHTA, FQGNSA. V was clipped by 1 base and J by 8 bases, with 12 bases between them. As DNA, the CDR3 is TGTGCCAGCAGCTTAGAGCGCGGTCTAAAGCCCCAGCATTTT. Translated, it gives CASSLERGLKPQHF.

A single count supports this clone. The chain carries TRBV18 and TRBJ1-1; D is unresolved. Germline loops: CDR1 KGHSH, CDR2 LQKENI. This CDR3 spans 16 amino acids. Trimming shortened V by 4 bases and J by 4 bases, and 19 bases separated the two germline ends. This CDR3 is CASSRSPPVSGTEAFF. The CDR3 nucleotides read TGTGCCAGCTCACGTTCCCCCCCCGTAAGCGGCACTGAAGCTTTCTTT. The full variable domain, rest sourced from reference TRBV18 and TRBJ1-1, is NAGVMQNPRHLVRRRGQEARLRCSPMKGHSHVYWYRQLPEEGLKFMVYLQKENIIDESGMPKERFSAEFPKEGPSILRIQQVVRGDSAAYFCASSRSPPVSGTEAFFGQGTRLTVV.

The V gene is TRBV28, the J gene TRBJ2-2; 7 bases match TRBD2. Germline V lookup: CDR1 MDHEN, CDR2 SYDVKM. J gave up 6 bases and V 3 bases, and 7 bases lay outside the gene matches. The CDR3 is 15 amino acids. CDR3: CASSFPGRPPGELFF. The CDR3 DNA follows: TGTGCCAGCAGTTTCCCCGGGAGGCCCCCCGGGGAGCTGTTTTTT.

The chain joins TRBV5-4 to TRBJ1-1; D gene uncertain. Trimming took off 0 bases at V and 1 base at J, with 4 bases between the two ends. This CDR3 region has 13 residues. Germline V gene data show CDR1 as SGHNT and CDR2 as YYREEE (reference sequence). DNA for the CDR3: TGTGCCAGCAGCTTGGGGAGGAACACTGAAGCTTTCTTT. Translation gives CASSLGRNTEAFF.

This rearrangement joins TRBV18 to TRBJ2-7; 10 nucleotides align to TRBD1. The CDR3 consists of 13 residues. V lost 5 bases, J lost 4 bases, and 2 bases stayed unmatched. Germline V gene sequence: CDR1 KGHSH, CDR2 LQKENI. CDR3 sequence: CASSWGQGYEQYF. CDR3 nucleotide sequence: TGTGCCAGCTCATGGGGACAGGGGTACGAGCAGTACTTC.

This clone was observed a handful of times. The V gene is TRBV27, the J gene TRBJ1-1; 12 nucleotides agree with TRBD1. This CDR3 has 15 amino acids. The J segment lost 7 bases and the V segment lost 5 bases, leaving 8 bases of the junction unmatched. Germline V gene data show CDR1 as MNHEY and CDR2 as SMNVEV (reference sequence). CDR3 in amino acids: CASSPGTGGEIEAFF. The CDR3 DNA follows: TGTGCCAGCAGTCCGGGGACAGGGGGCGAAATTGAAGCTTTCTTT.

This chain connects TRBV5-1 to TRBJ2-2, with D perhaps TRBD1 (5 bases). The V gene lost 4 bases and the J gene lost 6 bases, with 16 bases spanning the gap. From germline, CDR1 is SGHRS and CDR2 YFSETQ. This CDR3 comprises 15 residues. DNA for the CDR3: TGCGCCAGCAGCCGAGGACAAGAAGGGGCCGGGGAGCTGTTTTTT. Encoded protein: CASSRGQEGAGELFF.

This chain uses TRBV5-1 with TRBJ1-1, with 9 bases lining up with TRBD1. J lost 0 bases, V lost 3 bases, and 9 bases had no gene match. The CDR3 is 17 residues long. Germline assignment: CDR1 SGHRS and CDR2 YFSETQ. The CDR3 loop is CASSSHLDRGMNTEAFF. The CDR3 DNA reads as TGCGCCAGCAGCTCCCACCTGGACAGGGGAATGAACACTGAAGCTTTCTTT.